The clone carrying this TCR beta chain has ten or more counts. CDR1 is SGHAT, CDR2 FQNNGV, per germline. Unmatched junction bases numbered 4, after V lost 5 bases and J lost 1 base. The CDR3 length is 15 residues. The data are from a study of early T cells in non-severe SARS-CoV-2 infection. The overall study: Sequencing of bulk RNA from unsorted whole blood was done, without chain pairing.

Unique molecular identifiers were added to individual cDNA molecules. MiXCR, applied by TCRdb to the 5' RACE reads, yields one record per CDR3 protein. In the table there are roughly 63,000 distinct CDR3 sequences, around 11% of which are singletons. The sample consisted of whole blood, taken at baseline. V is TRBV11-2 and J is TRBJ1-2; 10 nucleotides align to TRBD1. The receptor was isolated from an adult who was a healthcare worker with PCR-confirmed SARS-CoV-2 infection or an uninfected control (not recorded which). The donor label of this sample is uncertain. The chain's CDR3 is CASSVDRGINYGYTF. The CDR3 DNA reads TGTGCCAGCAGCGTGGACAGGGGGATTAACTATGGCTACACCTTC.